This TCR beta chain emerged from a study of blood T cells in healthy people across ages. Then a second PCR, running about 7 to 11 cycles, was carried out with a sample-barcoded 5' primer and a J-beta primer mix. Tags on each cDNA molecule came from a template-switch adaptor with 12 random nucleotides. TCRdb re-analysed the 5' RACE reads in MiXCR, keeping a single row per CDR3 protein. This table has over 1,300,000 distinct CDR3 sequences, approximately 59% appearing once. The length of the CDR3 is 15 residues. V lost 4 bases and J lost 7, with 17 bases in between. Germline V CDR1 and CDR2: MNHEY, SVGAGI.

The sequence derives from a man aged 18 to 30 in good health. Sequenced input: blood. The chain joins TRBV6-5 to TRBJ2-1; D is possibly TRBD2 (7 bases). This CDR3 is CASSFLGGPGNEQFF. The CDR3 nucleotides read TGTGCCAGCAGTTTCCTCGGGGGGCCGGGGAATGAGCAGTTCTTC.